This T cell receptor beta chain originates from a study of T cells in Graves' hyperthyroidism and ophthalmopathy. This clonotype was picked up many times. Its antigen remains unknown. Amplification of TCR beta CDR3 regions used RNA as the template. Primed by the HTBI set, a first-round RT-PCR was run on the TCR CDR3. TCRdb redid the calling of the multiplex PCR reads with MiXCR, one entry per CDR3 protein. The repertoire includes 640,000 or so distinct CDR3 sequences, over 12% of them detected once, and roughly 6.9% sits in the top ten. The CDR3 consists of 11 residues. V lost 6 bases and J 6 bases, leaving 6 bases between the germline ends. Regarding the study as a whole: Stable hyperthyroidism and ophthalmopathy were separated using 13 V-J signatures.

The V call is TRBV12-3 or TRBV12-4, the J call TRBJ1-5; no firm D call. This receptor was taken from a woman aged 18-29 years with Graves' ophthalmopathy. The sequenced sample consisted of blood. In nucleotides, the CDR3 is TGTGCCAGCAGCTCAGGTCAGCCCCAGCATTTT. Translated, it gives CASSSGQPQHF.